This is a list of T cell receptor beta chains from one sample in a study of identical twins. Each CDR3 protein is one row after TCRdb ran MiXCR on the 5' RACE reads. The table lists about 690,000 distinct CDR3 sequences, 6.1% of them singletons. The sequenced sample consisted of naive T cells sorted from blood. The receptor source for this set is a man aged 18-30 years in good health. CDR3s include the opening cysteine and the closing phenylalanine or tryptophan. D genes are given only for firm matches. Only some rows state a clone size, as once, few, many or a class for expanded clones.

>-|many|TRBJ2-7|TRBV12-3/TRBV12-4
TGTGCCAGCAGGTACCAGGGGCACGAGCAGTACTTC
CASRYQGHEQYF
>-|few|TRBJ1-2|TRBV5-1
TGCGCCAGCAGCTGGGGGGACACTCAAGCTAACTATGGCTACACCTTC
CASSWGDTQANYGYTF
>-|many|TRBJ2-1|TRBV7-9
TGTGCCAGCAGCCGGGACTCCCAAAATGAGCAGTTCTTC
CASSRDSQNEQFF
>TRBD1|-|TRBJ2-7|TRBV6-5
TGTGCCAGCAGTTTCCCCCCTGAGGGGGCCCACGAGCAGTACTTC
CASSFPPEGAHEQYF
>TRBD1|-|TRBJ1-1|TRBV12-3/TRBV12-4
TGTGCCAGCAGTTTAAGGGGGCTCCCCGAAGCTTTCTTT
CASSLRGLPEAFF
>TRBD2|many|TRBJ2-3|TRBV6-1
TGTGCCAGCAGCCGACGGAGCCTAGCGGGAGGGGGTAGCACAGATACGCAGTATTTT
CASSRRSLAGGGSTDTQYF
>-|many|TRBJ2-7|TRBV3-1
TGTGCCAGCAGCCGAAAAAGGGTTTCAGGGAACGAGCAGTACTTC
CASSRKRVSGNEQYF
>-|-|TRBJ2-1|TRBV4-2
TGTGCCAGTCAAATAGACGGGAGTAGGATCAATGAGCAGTTCTTC
CASQIDGSRINEQFF
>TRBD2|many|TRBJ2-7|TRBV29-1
TGCAGCGTGGGGAGACTAGCGGGCTCCTACGAGCAGTACTTC
CSVGRLAGSYEQYF
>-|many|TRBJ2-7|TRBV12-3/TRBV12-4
TGTGCCAGCAGTTTTCGGGGATTCCACGAGCAGTACTTC
CASSFRGFHEQYF
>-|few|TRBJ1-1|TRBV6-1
TGTGCCAGCAGTGACCCTTTTCTTGCTTTCTTT
CASSDPFLAFF
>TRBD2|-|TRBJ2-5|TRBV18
TGTGCCAGCTCACCACTGCCTAGCGGGACTACAGAGACCCAGTACTTC
CASSPLPSGTTETQYF
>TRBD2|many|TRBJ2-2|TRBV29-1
TGCAGCGCCGCAGGACTAGCGGGAGAATCGAACACCGGGGAGCTGTTTTTT
CSAAGLAGESNTGELFF
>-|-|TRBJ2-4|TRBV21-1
TGTGCCAGCAGCTACGACAAAATAGCCAAAAACATTCAGTACTTC
CASSYDKIAKNIQYF